This T cell receptor (beta chain) emerged from a study of T cell repertoires in cytomegalovirus infection. The wider study: An indication of both CMV infection and matching HLA type came from public TCR beta signatures. Study-wide findings and caveats: Carriers of CMV plus the relevant HLA were identified by cumulative public TCR beta family frequency.

As concerns this clonotype: Its antigen is undetermined.

V lost 7 bases, J lost 1 base, and 17 bases lay in between. Germline V CDR1 and CDR2: DFQATT, SNEGSKA (reference sequence). The CDR3 has 15 residues. TCRdb independently ran MiXCR on the reads; one entry per CDR3 protein. The profile shows around 740,000 distinct CDR3 sequences, 35% to 45% of them singletons. This sequence joins TRBV20-1 and TRBJ1-3, with D maybe TRBD1 (6 bases). Sequenced: PBMCs. This receptor was taken from a human donor in good health (CMV status not recorded). Some clones in this sample may be carry-over from other donors' samples. In DNA, the CDR3 is TGCAGTGTCACACCGGGACAATTGTCTGGAAACACCATATATTTT. It specifies CSVTPGQLSGNTIYF.